This T cell receptor beta chain comes out of a study of OX40 agonist ivuxolimab in advanced cancers. No patient had autoimmune disease or received systemic immunosuppression. The study's findings and limits: Clones of CD4+ and CD8+ blood T cells grew by week 6 at doses of 0.1 to 3.0 mg/kg.

Using immunoSEQ multiplex PCR, the repertoire was profiled, and TCRdb retains in-frame clones only, with some absent. The sample yields some 90,000 clones, just over 90% seen once. Worth noting for this clone: Its specificity is unknown.

Specimen: CD4+ or CD8+ T cells sorted from blood, collected in a trial of the OX40 agonist ivuxolimab. The receptor's source is an adult with an advanced solid tumor such as melanoma, head and neck, liver or kidney cancer.

The CDR3 sequence is CASSLTGLATDTQYF. CDR3 nucleotides: TGTGCCAGCAGCTTAACGGGACTAGCAACAGATACGCAGTATTTT. The chain carries TRBV7-2 and TRBJ2-3; 9 positions match TRBD2. CDR1 SGHTA and CDR2 FQGNSA come from the germline V gene. Trimming took 2 bases from V and 3 from J; bases not matched to a gene: 3. The CDR3 contains 15 residues.